The rows below give T cell receptor beta chains drawn from one sample of a study of cytomegalovirus exposure and HLA in healthy donors. The method was immunoSEQ multiplex PCR; TCRdb's version includes in-frame clones alone and lacks a portion of them. Of about 160,000 clones in the sample, less than 90% were seen once. Material: PBMCs. The receptors here all came from a man in his late teens or twenties in good health and CMV-seronegative. Each CDR3 is given with its conserved first and last residue. Fields, in order: clone size, D gene, J gene, V gene, CDR3 DNA, CDR3 protein. D genes are given only for firm matches. The listing skips clone size in some rows; elsewhere it reads once, few, many or a size class.

clone size: .
D gene: TRBD1
J gene: TRBJ2-5
V gene: TRBV6-1
CDR3 DNA: TGTGCCAGCAGTGGGGACAGGGAAGAGACCCAGTACTTC
CDR3 protein: CASSGDREETQYF

clone size: .
D gene: TRBD1
J gene: TRBJ2-1
V gene: TRBV5-8
CDR3 DNA: TGTGCCAGCAGCACCCGGGTGAGGACAGGGGACAATGAGCAGTTCTTC
CDR3 protein: CASSTRVRTGDNEQFF

clone size: .
D gene: TRBD1
J gene: TRBJ1-1
V gene: TRBV2
CDR3 DNA: TGTGCCAGCAGCCTGCAAAAGACAGGGTTGGTGAACACTGAAGCTTTCTTT
CDR3 protein: CASSLQKTGLVNTEAFF

clone size: .
D gene: .
J gene: TRBJ1-1
V gene: TRBV6-5
CDR3 DNA: TGTGCCAGCAGTAATTATGGAGGCACTGAAGCTTTCTTT
CDR3 protein: CASSNYGGTEAFF

clone size: few
D gene: .
J gene: TRBJ2-7
V gene: TRBV5-1
CDR3 DNA: TGCGCCAGCAGCTTGGGGGGGACAAGCTCCTACGAGCAGTACTTC
CDR3 protein: CASSLGGTSSYEQYF

clone size: .
D gene: TRBD1
J gene: TRBJ2-1
V gene: TRBV7-2
CDR3 DNA: TGTGCCAGCAGACTTACAGGGGACAATGAGCAGTTCTTC
CDR3 protein: CASRLTGDNEQFF

clone size: once
D gene: .
J gene: TRBJ2-3
V gene: TRBV7-9
CDR3 DNA: TGTGCCAGCAGCCAAGGGGTAGATACGCAGTATTTT
CDR3 protein: CASSQGVDTQYF

clone size: .
D gene: TRBD1
J gene: TRBJ2-2
V gene: TRBV18
CDR3 DNA: TGTGCCAGCTCCCTACAGGGGGTGAAGAACACCGGGGAGCTGTTTTTT
CDR3 protein: CASSLQGVKNTGELFF

clone size: .
D gene: .
J gene: TRBJ2-7
V gene: TRBV7-3
CDR3 DNA: TGTGCCAGCAGCTTAAACCCGGGCTACGAGCAGTACTTC
CDR3 protein: CASSLNPGYEQYF

clone size: .
D gene: .
J gene: TRBJ1-2
V gene: TRBV9
CDR3 DNA: TGTGCCAGCAGCGTAGAAGCAGGCCTAAGCTATGGCTACACCTTC
CDR3 protein: CASSVEAGLSYGYTF

clone size: .
D gene: .
J gene: TRBJ2-7
V gene: TRBV6-6
CDR3 DNA: TGTGCCAGCAGTTTGACAGTAGCCTACGAGCAGTACTTC
CDR3 protein: CASSLTVAYEQYF

clone size: .
D gene: .
J gene: TRBJ1-5
V gene: TRBV27
CDR3 DNA: TGTGCCAGCAGTTCCGGAAGCGCGGATCAGCCCCAGCATTTT
CDR3 protein: CASSSGSADQPQHF

clone size: .
D gene: TRBD1
J gene: TRBJ1-1
V gene: TRBV9
CDR3 DNA: TGTGCCAGCAGCGTAGATGGGGACAGGGGGGCTTTCTTT
CDR3 protein: CASSVDGDRGAFF

clone size: few
D gene: TRBD1
J gene: TRBJ2-7
V gene: TRBV7-3
CDR3 DNA: TGTGCCAGCAGCCCGGGACAGGGGGCGGGCTACGAGCAGTACTTC
CDR3 protein: CASSPGQGAGYEQYF

clone size: .
D gene: TRBD2
J gene: TRBJ2-3
V gene: TRBV6-4
CDR3 DNA: TGTGCCAGCAGTGACTCGGGTAGCGGGGGGCCTTCAGATACGCAGTATTTT
CDR3 protein: CASSDSGSGGPSDTQYF

clone size: .
D gene: .
J gene: TRBJ1-2
V gene: TRBV6-5
CDR3 DNA: TGTGCCAGCAGTTACCTCTCTCCGCGGGGGGGATATGGCTACACCTTC
CDR3 protein: CASSYLSPRGGYGYTF

clone size: .
D gene: .
J gene: TRBJ2-1
V gene: TRBV5-1
CDR3 DNA: TGCGCCAGCAGCACCTCGGGACAAACCTACAATGAGCAGTTCTTC
CDR3 protein: CASSTSGQTYNEQFF

clone size: .
D gene: TRBD1
J gene: TRBJ2-2
V gene: TRBV28
CDR3 DNA: TGTGCCGGAGGCTCGACCGGGACAGGACTTACCGGGGAGCTGTTTTTT
CDR3 protein: CAGGSTGTGLTGELFF

clone size: once
D gene: .
J gene: TRBJ2-3
V gene: TRBV11-3
CDR3 DNA: TGTGCCAGCAGCCCAGGATTTTCTAGCACAGATACGCAGTATTTT
CDR3 protein: CASSPGFSSTDTQYF

clone size: few
D gene: .
J gene: TRBJ1-6
V gene: TRBV19
CDR3 DNA: TGTGCCAGTAGTATTTCAGGGTATTCACCCCTCCACTTT
CDR3 protein: CASSISGYSPLHF

clone size: .
D gene: TRBD2
J gene: TRBJ2-1
V gene: TRBV29-1
CDR3 DNA: TGCAGCGTCCTAGCGGGGAGAGGCGATGAGCAGTTCTTC
CDR3 protein: CSVLAGRGDEQFF

clone size: .
D gene: .
J gene: TRBJ2-7
V gene: TRBV18
CDR3 DNA: TGTGCCAGCTCACCTCCGATGGGGGGCGAGCAGTACTTC
CDR3 protein: CASSPPMGGEQYF

clone size: once
D gene: TRBD2
J gene: TRBJ2-3
V gene: TRBV18
CDR3 DNA: TGTGCCAGCTCACCAGGCCGACCGGGGGGGGCCCAGTATTTT
CDR3 protein: CASSPGRPGGAQYF

clone size: .
D gene: TRBD1
J gene: TRBJ1-3
V gene: TRBV4-1
CDR3 DNA: TGCGCCAGCAGCCAAGAGGGACAGGGTTACTCTGGAAACACCATATATTTT
CDR3 protein: CASSQEGQGYSGNTIYF

clone size: .
D gene: TRBD1
J gene: TRBJ2-7
V gene: TRBV28
CDR3 DNA: TGTGCCAGTCTCCGACAGGGAAGGTCTGACTTC
CDR3 protein: CASLRQGRSDF

clone size: .
D gene: .
J gene: TRBJ2-7
V gene: TRBV6-5
CDR3 DNA: TGTGCCAGCAAAGCGCGGGGCGAGCAGTACTTC
CDR3 protein: CASKARGEQYF

clone size: .
D gene: .
J gene: TRBJ2-7
V gene: TRBV9
CDR3 DNA: TGTGCCAGCAGCGTAGGACAGGCGAGCTCCTACGAGCAGTACTTC
CDR3 protein: CASSVGQASSYEQYF

clone size: .
D gene: TRBD2
J gene: TRBJ2-1
V gene: TRBV18
CDR3 DNA: TGTGCCAGCTCACCACCGAGCGGGGGGCTTCACAATGAGCAGTTCTTC
CDR3 protein: CASSPPSGGLHNEQFF

clone size: .
D gene: TRBD1
J gene: TRBJ2-7
V gene: TRBV5-1
CDR3 DNA: TGCGCCAGCAGCCCGGGGACAGTCAAATACTTC
CDR3 protein: CASSPGTVKYF

clone size: .
D gene: .
J gene: TRBJ1-1
V gene: TRBV29-1
CDR3 DNA: TGCAGCGTTTGGTCAGGTGCAAGTTCCGCGGCTTTCTTT
CDR3 protein: CSVWSGASSAAFF

clone size: once
D gene: TRBD1
J gene: TRBJ2-5
V gene: TRBV7-9
CDR3 DNA: TGTGCCAGCAGCTCCTTCGACAGGGGAGAGACCCAGTACTTC
CDR3 protein: CASSSFDRGETQYF

clone size: once
D gene: TRBD1
J gene: TRBJ2-6
V gene: TRBV27
CDR3 DNA: TGTGCCAGCAGGAGCTCCTTGGGACAGTTTGGGTCTGGGGCCAACGTCCTGACTTTC
CDR3 protein: CASRSSLGQFGSGANVLTF